The T cell receptor beta chain described here comes from a study of blood T cell repertoires in COVID-19. For the study at large: The cDNA or gDNA used as material had been derived from T cells, B-cell-depleted T cells, or PBMCs.

CDR1 and CDR2 from the germline V gene are SGHTS and YDEGEE. Trimming removed 4 bases at V and 1 base at J, with 17 bases between. The CDR3 sequence is 16 residues long. Some clones are missing from TCRdb's copy, which holds only in-frame ones; the method was immunoSEQ multiplex PCR. The data contain approximately 210,000 clones, 70% to 85% of them singletons. Assignments of participants to cohorts depended upon their own reported clinical history. The sequence derives from a woman aged 60-75 years who had recovered from COVID-19. V is TRBV5-8 and J is TRBJ1-1, with D perhaps TRBD1 (6 bases). Sequencing was carried out using PBMCs or T cells enriched from blood (not recorded which). The CDR3 here is CASSRVTGPPNTEAFF. The DNA of the CDR3 is TGTGCCAGCAGCCGAGTAACAGGGCCCCCGAACACTGAAGCTTTCTTT.